A selection of T cell receptor beta chains follows, all from one sample in a study of T cell responses to AZD1222 COVID-19 vaccine. The method was immunoSEQ multiplex PCR; TCRdb's version includes in-frame clones alone and lacks a portion of them. This table has 60,000 to 85,000 clones, more than 75% appearing once. Here the sequenced sample was peripheral blood, taken 28 days after the second AZD1222 dose. These receptors came from an adult who received the AZD1222 COVID-19 vaccine. CDR3s include the opening cysteine and the closing phenylalanine or tryptophan. A D gene is named only where the DNA matches it firmly.

cdr3_nt: TGTGCCAGCAGCTCGGACGGGAGAAGGGAGACCCAGTACTTC
cdr3_aa: CASSSDGRRETQYF
v_call: TRBV7-3
d_call: .
j_call: TRBJ2-5

cdr3_nt: TGTGCCAGCAGTTATAGCCAGGGGTCTGAAGCTTTCTTT
cdr3_aa: CASSYSQGSEAFF
v_call: TRBV6-6
d_call: .
j_call: TRBJ1-1

cdr3_nt: TGTGCCAGCAGCTTCGGCAGTAACACCGGGGAGCTGTTTTTT
cdr3_aa: CASSFGSNTGELFF
v_call: TRBV5-4
d_call: .
j_call: TRBJ2-2

cdr3_nt: TGTGCCTGGAGTGCCCCCTACCGGGCTTGGTACACTGAAGCTTTCTTT
cdr3_aa: CAWSAPYRAWYTEAFF
v_call: TRBV30
d_call: .
j_call: TRBJ1-1

cdr3_nt: TGTGCCAGCAGTATGGGCACTGAAGCTTTCTTT
cdr3_aa: CASSMGTEAFF
v_call: TRBV6-2/TRBV6-3
d_call: .
j_call: TRBJ1-1

cdr3_nt: TGCAGTATCACCTCCCGGGACAGGGACTATGGCTACACCTTC
cdr3_aa: CSITSRDRDYGYTF
v_call: TRBV29-1
d_call: TRBD1
j_call: TRBJ1-2

cdr3_nt: TGTGCCAGCAGAACGACAGGCTCCTACGAGCAGTACTTC
cdr3_aa: CASRTTGSYEQYF
v_call: TRBV25-1
d_call: .
j_call: TRBJ2-7

cdr3_nt: TGTGCCAGCAGTTACAATGGACTAGCGGGGAGCGAGCAGTACTTC
cdr3_aa: CASSYNGLAGSEQYF
v_call: TRBV6-5
d_call: TRBD2
j_call: TRBJ2-7

cdr3_nt: TGTGCCAGTAGTATAGGGTTCAGCTCCTACGAGCAGTACTTC
cdr3_aa: CASSIGFSSYEQYF
v_call: TRBV19
d_call: .
j_call: TRBJ2-7

cdr3_nt: TGTGCCAGCAGCCTCAGCCAGCGAAGCGGGGGGGCGCATACGCAGTATTTT
cdr3_aa: CASSLSQRSGGAHTQYF
v_call: TRBV5-4
d_call: TRBD2
j_call: TRBJ2-3

cdr3_nt: TGTGCCAGCGCAAAAGGAGAGACCCAGTACTTC
cdr3_aa: CASAKGETQYF
v_call: TRBV7-6
d_call: .
j_call: TRBJ2-5

cdr3_nt: TGTGCCAGCAGCCTGGACGGTTATGAAGCTTTCTTT
cdr3_aa: CASSLDGYEAFF
v_call: TRBV6-6
d_call: .
j_call: TRBJ1-1

cdr3_nt: TGTGCCAGTAGTAACCGTGCCTACGAGCAGTACTTC
cdr3_aa: CASSNRAYEQYF
v_call: TRBV19
d_call: .
j_call: TRBJ2-7

cdr3_nt: TGTGCCAGCAGCCAGGGGGGATCCGTCACTGAAGCTTTCTTT
cdr3_aa: CASSQGGSVTEAFF
v_call: TRBV4-2
d_call: .
j_call: TRBJ1-1

cdr3_nt: TGTGCCAGCAGCTCTGTCCAACGGGGTCGAGCTTTCTTT
cdr3_aa: CASSSVQRGRAFF
v_call: TRBV5-8
d_call: .
j_call: TRBJ1-1